A selection of T cell receptor beta chains follows, all from one sample in a study of T cells in Graves' hyperthyroidism and ophthalmopathy. TCRdb fed the multiplex PCR reads into MiXCR, producing one record per CDR3 protein. The sample consists of a few hundred thousand distinct CDR3 sequences, 15% of them appearing once. Sequencing was done on a sample of blood. The receptors were gathered from a woman aged 50 to 60 with Graves' hyperthyroidism that later progressed to Graves' ophthalmopathy. Both conserved end residues are part of each CDR3. The order of the fields is CDR3 protein, CDR3 DNA, J gene, V gene, clone size, D gene. The D gene is left open where the match is weak. Size is stated for part of the rows, as once, few or many counts, or as a class when the clone is expanded.

CASSGDSLLAEQYF | TGTGCCAGCAGTGGGGACAGTCTTCTTGCGGAGCAGTACTTC | TRBJ2-7 | TRBV6-1 | few | TRBD1
CSGRNSLADGDEQYF | TGCAGTGGTAGAAATTCGCTAGCAGATGGTGACGAGCAGTACTTC | TRBJ2-7 | TRBV20-1 | many | .
CASSLGATGDEQFF | TGTGCCAGCAGCTTAGGAGCCACAGGGGATGAGCAGTTCTTC | TRBJ2-1 | TRBV7-6 | . | TRBD1
CASTMLLKLLEQYF | TGTGCCAGCACCATGCTTTTAAAACTCCTCGAGCAGTACTTC | TRBJ2-7 | TRBV9 | few | .
CASSLVLLIDRGRTDTQYF | TGTGCCAGCAGCTTAGTCCTACTAATAGACAGGGGGCGGACAGATACGCAGTATTTT | TRBJ2-3 | TRBV7-3 | many | TRBD1
CATSDPYLGTGELFF | TGTGCCACCAGTGATCCATATTTGGGGACCGGGGAGCTGTTTTTT | TRBJ2-2 | TRBV24-1 | many | .
CASSQVVGRETSYEQYF | TGTGCCAGCAGCCAAGTCGTCGGGAGGGAGACCTCCTACGAGCAGTACTTC | TRBJ2-7 | TRBV3-1 | . | TRBD2
CSVERGGNEQFF | TGCAGCGTTGAAAGGGGGGGCAATGAGCAGTTCTTC | TRBJ2-1 | TRBV29-1 | many | .
CASSSPDRGNTEAFF | TGTGCCAGCAGCTCCCCGGACAGGGGGAACACTGAAGCTTTCTTT | TRBJ1-1 | TRBV7-2 | many | TRBD1
CASSFLPGTDTQYF | TGTGCCAGCAGCTTCCTCCCCGGGACAGATACGCAGTATTTT | TRBJ2-3 | TRBV11-2 | . | .
CASMLVQYEQYF | TGTGCCAGCATGCTAGTGCAGTACGAGCAGTACTTC | TRBJ2-7 | TRBV2 | many | .
CASSLVQGAVGELFF | TGCGCCAGCAGCTTGGTTCAGGGGGCTGTCGGGGAGCTGTTTTTT | TRBJ2-2 | TRBV5-1 | . | TRBD1
CASTRRATRSNQPQHF | TGTGCCAGCACCCGCCGGGCCACAAGGAGCAATCAGCCCCAGCATTTT | TRBJ1-5 | TRBV2 | many | .
CSARTRTASGNTIYF | TGCAGTGCTCGCACCCGGACAGCCAGTGGAAACACCATATATTTT | TRBJ1-3 | TRBV20-1 | . | .
CASSLEAGRYEKLFF | TGTGCCAGCAGCTTGGAAGCAGGGAGATATGAAAAACTGTTTTTT | TRBJ1-4 | TRBV5-5 | few | .
CASSHFDRGNEQFF | TGTGCCAGCAGCCATTTTGACAGAGGCAATGAGCAGTTCTTC | TRBJ2-1 | TRBV14 | . | .
CASKPTESSYNEQFF | TGTGCCAGCAAACCGACAGAGAGCTCCTACAATGAGCAGTTCTTC | TRBJ2-1 | TRBV2 | many | .
CASSQGSGAAYEQYF | TGTGCCAGCAGCCAAGGATCGGGGGCAGCCTACGAGCAGTACTTC | TRBJ2-7 | TRBV3-1 | many | .
CASSLGARANYGYTF | TGTGCCAGCAGCTTAGGGGCCAGGGCCAACTATGGCTACACCTTC | TRBJ1-2 | TRBV7-6 | many | .
CATPQTGGIGELFF | TGTGCCACCCCCCAGACAGGGGGAATCGGGGAGCTGTTTTTT | TRBJ2-2 | TRBV19 | few | TRBD1
CASLSSGNTIYF | TGTGCCAGTTTAAGCTCTGGAAACACCATATATTTT | TRBJ1-3 | TRBV28 | many | .
CASGLAGLAGGIGYEQFF | TGTGCTAGTGGTTTGGCAGGACTAGCGGGAGGGATAGGGTATGAGCAGTTCTTC | TRBJ2-1 | TRBV12-5 | many | TRBD2
CASSAIGTALGGYTF | TGTGCCAGCAGCGCCATCGGGACGGCCCTCGGTGGCTACACCTTC | TRBJ1-2 | TRBV7-2 | . | .
CSATPAGAPGGIQYF | TGCAGTGCTACCCCTGCGGGAGCCCCTGGGGGCATTCAGTACTTC | TRBJ2-4 | TRBV20-1 | . | TRBD2
CSAGRNTEAFF | TGCAGTGCTGGCCGGAACACTGAAGCTTTCTTT | TRBJ1-1 | TRBV20-1 | many | .
CASSSLAGAGDTQYF | TGTGCCAGCAGCTCACTAGCGGGAGCGGGAGATACGCAGTATTTT | TRBJ2-3 | TRBV5-8 | many | TRBD2
CASSPGGRGMEPQHF | TGCGCCAGCAGCCCGGGGGGGAGGGGAATGGAGCCCCAGCATTTT | TRBJ1-5 | TRBV5-1 | few | .
CASSFPSSYNEQFF | TGTGCCAGCAGTTTCCCGAGCTCCTACAATGAGCAGTTCTTC | TRBJ2-1 | TRBV12-3/TRBV12-4 | many | .
CASSYSAGGHQPQHF | TGTGCCAGCAGTTACTCTGCAGGGGGTCATCAGCCCCAGCATTTT | TRBJ1-5 | TRBV6-5 | many | TRBD1
CASSVEVGNEQFF | TGCGCCAGCAGCGTTGAGGTGGGGAATGAGCAGTTCTTC | TRBJ2-1 | TRBV5-1 | . | .
CASSFLLGARTEAFF | TGTGCCAGCAGTTTCCTTTTGGGGGCGAGGACTGAAGCTTTCTTT | TRBJ1-1 | TRBV27 | . | .
CASSQGSGGAHEQFF | TGTGCCAGCAGCCAAGGATCGGGGGGTGCCCATGAGCAGTTCTTC | TRBJ2-1 | TRBV3-1 | . | TRBD2
CASSQGEGARMRTYEQYF | TGTGCCAGCAGCCAAGGGGAGGGAGCTCGTATGAGGACCTACGAGCAGTACTTC | TRBJ2-7 | TRBV4-2 | few | TRBD2
CSGRPVPGQDVGTEAFF | TGCAGCGGCAGGCCTGTCCCGGGACAGGACGTTGGGACTGAAGCTTTCTTT | TRBJ1-1 | TRBV29-1 | many | TRBD1
CASTSDRVVNEQFF | TGTGCCAGCACCTCGGACAGGGTCGTCAATGAGCAGTTCTTC | TRBJ2-1 | TRBV27 | many | TRBD1
CSVEGLSYEQYF | TGCAGCGTAGAAGGGCTCTCCTACGAGCAGTACTTC | TRBJ2-7 | TRBV29-1 | once | .
CSAPPGTSGDNEQFF | TGCAGTGCTCCCCCGGGGACTAGCGGAGACAATGAGCAGTTCTTC | TRBJ2-1 | TRBV20-1 | many | TRBD2
CATGTSGPNSYEQYF | TGTGCCACCGGGACTAGCGGGCCCAACTCCTACGAGCAGTACTTC | TRBJ2-7 | TRBV27 | . | TRBD2
CSARGPGGLYNEQFF | TGCAGTGCTAGAGGACCAGGGGGTCTTTACAATGAGCAGTTCTTC | TRBJ2-1 | TRBV20-1 | once | TRBD1
CASSSTGTGGRDSYNEQFF | TGTGCCAGCAGCTCTACCGGGACAGGGGGCAGGGACTCCTACAATGAGCAGTTCTTC | TRBJ2-1 | TRBV7-3 | many | TRBD1
CSARDPGQGSYGYTF | TGCAGTGCTAGAGATCCGGGACAGGGGTCCTATGGCTACACCTTC | TRBJ1-2 | TRBV20-1 | many | TRBD1
CSARPSVRVDAGELFF | TGCAGTGCTAGACCCTCGGTTCGGGTGGACGCCGGGGAGCTGTTTTTT | TRBJ2-2 | TRBV20-1 | . | .
CSAIIQGTYEQYF | TGCAGTGCAATAATACAGGGTACCTACGAGCAGTACTTC | TRBJ2-7 | TRBV20-1 | . | .
CASKADSSTDTQYF | TGTGCCAGCAAAGCGGACTCTAGCACAGATACGCAGTATTTT | TRBJ2-3 | TRBV2 | many | .
CASSLAGRVGVGELFF | TGTGCCAGCAGCTTAGCTGGCAGGGTTGGAGTCGGGGAGCTGTTTTTT | TRBJ2-2 | TRBV7-8 | many | .
CASSTQGTGELFF | TGTGCCAGCAGCACGCAGGGCACCGGGGAGCTGTTTTTT | TRBJ2-2 | TRBV28 | many | .
CASSIKRTSGYTF | TGTGCCAGTAGTATCAAGAGGACCTCGGGCTACACCTTC | TRBJ1-2 | TRBV19 | . | .